This is a list of T cell receptor beta chains from one sample in a study of shared clonotypes between healthy human individuals. Only in-frame clones appear in the TCRdb table, and some are missing; sequencing was by immunoSEQ multiplex PCR. This sample carries some 2,000,000 clones, approximately 94% of them seen once, and the ten largest clones take 0.9% to 1.4%. Sequenced sample: naive CD8+ T cells sorted from blood. These TCRs come from a man younger than 35 in good health. Both conserved end residues are part of each CDR3. Each record gives: D gene, V gene, J gene, clone size, CDR3 protein. D genes are given only for firm matches. Rows may omit the clone size; those that give it use once, few, many or a size class.

D: -; V: TRBV30; J: TRBJ1-2; size: -; CDR3: CAWSVAGRGYGYTF
D: -; V: TRBV11-2; J: TRBJ2-1; size: once; CDR3: CASSLDSLSRYNEQFF
D: -; V: TRBV5-4; J: TRBJ1-1; size: -; CDR3: CASSLLGAEAFF
D: -; V: TRBV5-6; J: TRBJ2-7; size: -; CDR3: CASSSDYYEQYF
D: -; V: TRBV25-1; J: TRBJ2-1; size: -; CDR3: CASSESETTSNEQFF
D: TRBD2; V: TRBV5-1; J: TRBJ2-6; size: -; CDR3: CASSWGGAISGANVLTF
D: -; V: TRBV28; J: TRBJ2-2; size: -; CDR3: CATVPGHNTGELFF
D: -; V: TRBV9; J: TRBJ2-7; size: few; CDR3: CASSVGGSSYEQYF
D: -; V: TRBV9; J: TRBJ1-4; size: -; CDR3: CASSVDRVGDNEKLFF
D: -; V: TRBV2; J: TRBJ2-1; size: once; CDR3: CASTLALTYNEQFF
D: -; V: TRBV6-6; J: TRBJ2-3; size: -; CDR3: CASSYVSTDTQYF
D: -; V: TRBV4-3; J: TRBJ2-5; size: -; CDR3: CASSQDWPPTRETQYF
D: -; V: TRBV5-6; J: TRBJ2-7; size: -; CDR3: CASSLAGTPEGEQYF
D: TRBD1; V: TRBV27; J: TRBJ2-1; size: -; CDR3: CASSLGQGVGNEQFF
D: -; V: TRBV6-6; J: TRBJ1-3; size: -; CDR3: CASNQDSSGNTIYF
D: -; V: TRBV5-3; J: TRBJ2-5; size: -; CDR3: CARRVIRETQYF
D: TRBD1; V: TRBV2; J: TRBJ1-1; size: -; CDR3: CATQDRANTEAFF
D: -; V: TRBV5-4; J: TRBJ2-7; size: -; CDR3: CASSLDQRQYF
D: -; V: TRBV27; J: TRBJ2-7; size: -; CDR3: CASSFFPNYEQYF
D: TRBD1; V: TRBV5-6; J: TRBJ2-3; size: -; CDR3: CASRTGQNTDTQYF
D: -; V: TRBV19; J: TRBJ1-1; size: -; CDR3: CASSVESGFLNTEAFF
D: -; V: TRBV29-1; J: TRBJ1-4; size: -; CDR3: CSGSQVREKLFF
D: -; V: TRBV7-6; J: TRBJ1-2; size: many; CDR3: CASSWAGGPSLGYTF
D: -; V: TRBV7-9; J: TRBJ2-2; size: -; CDR3: CASSLVRGSLSGELFF
D: -; V: TRBV19; J: TRBJ1-1; size: -; CDR3: CASSSALSGSAEAFF